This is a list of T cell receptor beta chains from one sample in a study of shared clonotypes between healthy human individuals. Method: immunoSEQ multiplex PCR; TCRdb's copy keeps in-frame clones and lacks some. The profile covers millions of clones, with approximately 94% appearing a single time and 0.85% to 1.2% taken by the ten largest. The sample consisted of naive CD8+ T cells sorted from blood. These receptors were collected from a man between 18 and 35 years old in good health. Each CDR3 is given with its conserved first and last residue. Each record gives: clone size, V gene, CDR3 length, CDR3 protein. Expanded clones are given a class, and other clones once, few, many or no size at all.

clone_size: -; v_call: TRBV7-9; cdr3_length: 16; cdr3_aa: CASSLLLREFTGELFF
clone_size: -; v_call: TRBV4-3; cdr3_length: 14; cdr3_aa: CASSQELAQETQYF
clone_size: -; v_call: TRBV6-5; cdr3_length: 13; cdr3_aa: CASSLQGNTEAFF
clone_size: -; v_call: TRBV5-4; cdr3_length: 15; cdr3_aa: CASSSQGHIVNEQFF
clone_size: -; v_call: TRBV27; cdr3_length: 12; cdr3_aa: CASSLSADTQYF
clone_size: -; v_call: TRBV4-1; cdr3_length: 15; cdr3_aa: CASSHGTGALHEQYF
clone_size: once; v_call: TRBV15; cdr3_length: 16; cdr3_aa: CATSSDPGQSNQPQHF
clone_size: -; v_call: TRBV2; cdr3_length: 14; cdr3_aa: CASSPGQGVDGYTF
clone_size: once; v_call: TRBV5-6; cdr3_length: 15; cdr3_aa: CASSLAPWVGYEQYF
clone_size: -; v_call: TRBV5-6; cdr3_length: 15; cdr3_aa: CASSLAGQSIGGYTF
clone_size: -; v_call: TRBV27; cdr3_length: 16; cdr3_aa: CASSPSPGVPNSPLHF
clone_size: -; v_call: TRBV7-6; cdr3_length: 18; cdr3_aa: CASSLNRPGTGVQETQYF
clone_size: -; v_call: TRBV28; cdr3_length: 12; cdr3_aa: CASSLSGDTQYF
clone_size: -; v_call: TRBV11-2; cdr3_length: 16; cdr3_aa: CASSLDGEGRDTEAFF
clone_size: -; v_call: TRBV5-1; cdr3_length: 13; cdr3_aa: CASSLAPGPEAFF
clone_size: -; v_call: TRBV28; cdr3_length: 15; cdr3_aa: CASSDAGTATYEQYF
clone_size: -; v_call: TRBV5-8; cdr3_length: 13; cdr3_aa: CASSFRSGTEAFF
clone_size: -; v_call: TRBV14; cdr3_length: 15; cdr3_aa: CASSHSGTGAYEQYF
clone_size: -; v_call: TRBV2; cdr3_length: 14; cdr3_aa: CASSDDGSGDEQFF
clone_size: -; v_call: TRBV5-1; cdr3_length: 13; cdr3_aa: CASSEPQREKLFF
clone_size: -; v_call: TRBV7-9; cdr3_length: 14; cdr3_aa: CASSLGAGVNEQYF
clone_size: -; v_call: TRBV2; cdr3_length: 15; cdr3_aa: CASSGQPHSNQPQHF
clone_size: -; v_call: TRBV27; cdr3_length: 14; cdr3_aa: CASSSLAGELEQFF
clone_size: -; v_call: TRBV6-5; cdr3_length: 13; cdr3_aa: CASNPEGTDTQYF
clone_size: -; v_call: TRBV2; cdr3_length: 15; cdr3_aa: CASSPGTSGGDTQYF
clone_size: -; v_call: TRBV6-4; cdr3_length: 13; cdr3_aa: CASSDERVPPQYF
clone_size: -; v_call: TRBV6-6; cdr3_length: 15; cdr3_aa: CASSQAREGIYEQYF
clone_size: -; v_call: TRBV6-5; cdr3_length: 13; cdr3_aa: CASSLAEQETQYF
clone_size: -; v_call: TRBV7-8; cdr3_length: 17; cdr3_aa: CASSAIVLGSGANVLTF
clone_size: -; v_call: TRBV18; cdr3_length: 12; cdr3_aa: CASSPPGQPQHF
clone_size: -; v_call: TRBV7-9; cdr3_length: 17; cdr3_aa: CASSLGLAGFSGNTIYF
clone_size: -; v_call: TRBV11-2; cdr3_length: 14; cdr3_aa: CASSLVAGGSEQYF
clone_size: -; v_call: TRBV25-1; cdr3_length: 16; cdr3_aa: CASSKGGQGSYNEQFF
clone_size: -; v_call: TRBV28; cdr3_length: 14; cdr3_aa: CASSLTGGYYEQYF
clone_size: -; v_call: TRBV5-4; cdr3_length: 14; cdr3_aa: CASSPRDRGETQYF
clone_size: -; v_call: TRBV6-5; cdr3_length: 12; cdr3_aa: CASSYSVGEQYF
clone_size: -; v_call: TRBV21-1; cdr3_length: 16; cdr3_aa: CASSTRLVTGHNEQFF
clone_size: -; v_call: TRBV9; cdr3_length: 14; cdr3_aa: CASSETGGTDTQYF
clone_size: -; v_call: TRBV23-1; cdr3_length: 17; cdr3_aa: CASSQSTRGNRAYEQYF
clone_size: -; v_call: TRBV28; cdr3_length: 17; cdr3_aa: CASSFSVGAQPPGGYTF
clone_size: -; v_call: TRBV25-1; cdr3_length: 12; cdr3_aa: CASSESFSTQYF
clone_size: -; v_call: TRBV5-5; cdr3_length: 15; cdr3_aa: CASSIDHLGAYGYTF
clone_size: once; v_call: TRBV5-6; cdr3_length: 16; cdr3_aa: CASSSLIYGTNEKLFF
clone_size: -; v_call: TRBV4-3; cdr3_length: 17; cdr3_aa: CASSQGPSGIGTDTQYF
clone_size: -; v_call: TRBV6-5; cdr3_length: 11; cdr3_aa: CASSSSFEQYF
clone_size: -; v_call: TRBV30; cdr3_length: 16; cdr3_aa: CAWNGFEIATNYGYTF
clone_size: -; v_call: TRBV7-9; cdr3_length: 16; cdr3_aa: CASSLGLAGGANEQFF